The 14 T cell receptor beta chains reported below all come from one sample, sequenced in a study of OX40 agonist ivuxolimab in advanced cancers. Library generation was performed with the immunoSEQ multiplex PCR assay. TCRdb provides this immuneACCESS table in a form limited to in-frame rearrangements. Some clones are lacking; in checked studies, under half of them reflect an unresolved V gene, and why the rest are absent is not known. For this sample there are some 17,000 clones; 80% appear just once. The ten top clones hold 25% to 30% of the sample. Specimen: CD4+ or CD8+ T cells sorted from blood, collected in a trial of the OX40 agonist ivuxolimab. These receptors came from an adult with an advanced solid tumor such as melanoma, head and neck, liver or kidney cancer.

The rearrangement joins TRBV19 to TRBJ2-7, with D perhaps being TRBD1 or TRBD2 (5 bases each). V shed 4 bases and J shed 2 bases, with 12 bases lying between them. This CDR3 has 14 amino acids. Looked up from germline, CDR1 is LNHDA and CDR2 is SQIVND (reference sequence). The CDR3 region has the DNA TGTGCCAGTAGTAGGGGGACGCCTACCTACGAGCAGTACTTC. Protein: CASSRGTPTYEQYF.

The V call is TRBV11-2, the J call TRBJ1-4, with TRBD1 matching 9 bases. V shed 5 bases, J shed 7 bases, and the junction held 8 bases outside the gene matches. The CDR3 length is 15 residues. The germline V gene has CDR1 SGHAT and CDR2 FQNNGV. CDR3: CASSDRQGGSEKLFF. CDR3 coding DNA: TGTGCCAGCAGCGACCGACAGGGGGGAAGTGAAAAACTGTTTTTT.

The rearrangement links TRBV4-1 to TRBJ2-7; TRBD2 agrees at 14 bases. J lost 5 bases, V lost 4 bases, and 4 bases had no gene match. The V gene's germline CDR1 is MGHRA and CDR2 YSYEKL. The CDR3 is 15 amino acids. The CDR3 protein is CASSPTSGRGNEQYF. The DNA of the CDR3 is TGCGCCAGCAGCCCGACTAGCGGGAGGGGTAACGAGCAGTACTTC.

As regards this clone: Other DNA sequences in this specimen translate into the identical CDR3. The chain uses TRBV10-1 and TRBJ2-3; D call uncertain. The CDR3 covers 11 residues. Trimming removed 8 bases from V and 6 bases from J, with 9 bases in between. CDR1 is WNHNN, CDR2 SYGVQD, per germline (reference sequence). CDR3 protein: CASGPGDTQYF. The CDR3 DNA is TGCGCCAGCGGACCCGGGGATACGCAGTATTTT.

This clone was seen only a few times. This chain joins TRBV7-8 and TRBJ1-2; TRBD1 aligns across 7 bases. Trimming took 1 base from V and 3 from J; bases not matched to a gene: 5. This CDR3 comprises 15 residues. The germline V gene encodes CDR1 SGHVS and CDR2 FQNEAQ. The CDR3 bases are TGTGCCAGCAGCTTAGAGACAGGGAGCCACTATGGCTACACCTTC. This translates into CASSLETGSHYGYTF.

About this clone: The junction departs from germline at one end; a sequencing error may be responsible. The chain has TRBV18 and TRBJ1-1, with a possible D match to TRBD1 (5 bases). Germline loops: CDR1 KGHSH, CDR2 LQKENI. The CDR3 covers 16 residues. The CDR3 DNA is TGTGCCAGCTCCCCACCTAATTGGGGGGAAGACGGTGAAGCTTTCTTT. Protein: CASSPPNWGEDGEAFF.

The chain recombines TRBV9 with TRBJ2-1; D possibly uses TRBD1 or TRBD2 (5 bases each). CDR1 is SGDLS, CDR2 YYNGEE, per germline. The CDR3 totals 11 residues. The ends were cut back, 5 bases at V and 5 bases at J, with 5 bases in the middle. CDR3 in amino acids: CASRGDNEQFF. Written as DNA, the CDR3 is TGTGCCAGCAGGGGGGACAATGAGCAGTTCTTC. The variable domain in full, with the rest retrieved from reference TRBV9 and TRBJ2-1, is DSGVTQTPKHLITATGQRVTLRCSPRSGDLSVYWYQQSLDQGLQFLIQYYNGEERAKGNILERFSAQQFPDLHSELNLSSLELGDSALYFCASRGDNEQFFGPGTRLTVL.

This clone is classed as medium-sized (0.01 to 0.1%). The chain uses TRBV27 and TRBJ1-5; the D gene is possibly TRBD1 (6 bases). The CDR3 covers 14 residues. Germline CDR1 and CDR2: MNHEY and SMNVEV (reference sequence). The V gene lost 6 bases and the J gene lost 3 bases, with 12 bases spanning the gap. CDR3 residues: CASRPTGPNQPQHF. The CDR3 nucleotides read TGTGCCAGCAGGCCCACAGGGCCCAATCAGCCCCAGCATTTT.

This clone showed up just a few times. V and J are TRBV7-6 and TRBJ1-4, with 8 bases fitting TRBD1. Germline values: CDR1 SGHVS, CDR2 FNYEAQ. The CDR3 has 15 residues. After removal of 5 bases from V and 8 bases from J, the junction contained 10 bases not matched to a gene. CDR3 in DNA: TGTGCCAGCAGCGATGGACAGGGAGGGTGGGAAAAACTGTTTTTT. It translates to CASSDGQGGWEKLFF. Filled out from reference TRBV7-6 and TRBJ1-4, the complete variable domain reads GAGVSQSPRYKVTKRGQDVALRCDPISGHVSLYWYRQALGQGPEFLTYFNYEAQQDKSGLPNDRFSAERPEGSISTLTIQRTEQRDSAMYRCASSDGQGGWEKLFFGSGTQLSVL.

The rearrangement joins TRBV2 to TRBJ2-7; no reliable D call. Germline values: CDR1 SNHLY, CDR2 FYNNEI. The CDR3 totals 14 residues. V was clipped by 5 bases and J by 2 bases, with 13 bases between them. CDR3 amino acids: CASSPGPGPYEQYF. DNA of the CDR3: TGTGCCAGCAGTCCGGGCCCCGGCCCCTACGAGCAGTACTTC.

The rearrangement uses TRBV12-5 and TRBJ2-6; possible D gene TRBD1, 5 bases. Trimming took off 5 bases at V and 5 bases at J, with 22 bases between the two ends. Germline V CDR1 and CDR2: LGHNT, FRNRAP. The CDR3 sequence is 18 residues long. CDR3 bases: TGTGCTAGTGGTAGGGTCGGTGCAGGACAAAGTCGGGCCAACGTCCTGACTTTC. Its protein is CASGRVGAGQSRANVLTF. Based on the CDR3 plus reference TRBV12-5 and TRBJ2-6, the full variable domain is DARVTQTPRHKVTEMGQEVTMRCQPILGHNTVFWYRQTMMQGLELLAYFRNRAPLDDSGMPKDRFSAEMPDATLATLKIQPSEPRDSAVYFCASGRVGAGQSRANVLTFGAGSRLTVL.

Written as DNA, the CDR3 is TGTGCCAGCTCAGGGGGAGGAACTGAAGCTTTCTTT. Its translation: CASSGGGTEAFF. The genes are TRBV6-1 and TRBJ1-1, with TRBD1 matching 7 bases. The CDR3 has 12 amino acids. The V gene's germline CDR1 is MNHNS and CDR2 SASEGT. V lost 8 bases and J lost 5; bases outside the gene matches: 5.

Only a few counts were recorded for this clone. The chain employs TRBV6-4 and TRBJ2-2; D gene uncertain. This CDR3 is built from 14 residues. Trimming removed 2 bases from V and 4 bases from J, with 8 bases in between. The germline V gene has CDR1 MRHNA and CDR2 SNTAGT. The CDR3 region has the DNA TGTGCCAGCAGTGACAGCGAGAGCACCGGGGAGCTGTTTTTT. The encoded protein is CASSDSESTGELFF.

The table lists this clone with a count of one. The CDR3: CASSTPSGNTDTQYF. The CDR3 DNA follows: TGTGCCAGCAGCACTCCTAGCGGTAACACAGATACGCAGTATTTT. The V call is TRBV14, the J call TRBJ2-3; 7 bases agree with TRBD2. Germline CDR1 reads SGHDN; CDR2 reads FVKESK. The CDR3 length is 15 residues. The V gene end was trimmed by 5 bases and the J gene end by 2 bases; junction bases not matched to a gene: 7.